This TCR beta chain was retrieved from a study of neoadjuvant nivolumab and ipilimumab in lung cancer. Study-level points and caveats: Pretherapy blood TCR richness correlated positively with resected tumor richness. Compared with tumor-adjacent uninvolved lung, resected tumors showed greater richness and clonality. TCR receptors were sequenced in few samples. From pretherapy to surgery, tumor richness and clonality rose with dual therapy.

About this clone itself: Antigen specificity is unknown.

Germline assignment: CDR1 GTSNPN and CDR2 SVGIG (reference sequence). This CDR3 contains 15 residues. V was clipped by 3 bases and J by 0 bases; unmatched bases: 6. Profiled with immunoSEQ multiplex PCR; TCRdb holds only in-frame clones, not every one. The repertoire holds about 8,100 clones, roughly 83% seen once, with about 6.2% in the top ten. The sequencing here drew on adjacent normal lung tissue, taken after neoadjuvant nivolumab, alone or with ipilimumab, at or shortly before surgery. The TCR originated in an adult with non-small cell lung cancer. The chain has TRBV30 and TRBJ2-3, with 7 bases lining up with TRBD2. The DNA of the CDR3 is TGTGCCTGGAGGGACGGGAGGTCTAGCACAGATACGCAGTATTTT. It encodes CAWRDGRSSTDTQYF.